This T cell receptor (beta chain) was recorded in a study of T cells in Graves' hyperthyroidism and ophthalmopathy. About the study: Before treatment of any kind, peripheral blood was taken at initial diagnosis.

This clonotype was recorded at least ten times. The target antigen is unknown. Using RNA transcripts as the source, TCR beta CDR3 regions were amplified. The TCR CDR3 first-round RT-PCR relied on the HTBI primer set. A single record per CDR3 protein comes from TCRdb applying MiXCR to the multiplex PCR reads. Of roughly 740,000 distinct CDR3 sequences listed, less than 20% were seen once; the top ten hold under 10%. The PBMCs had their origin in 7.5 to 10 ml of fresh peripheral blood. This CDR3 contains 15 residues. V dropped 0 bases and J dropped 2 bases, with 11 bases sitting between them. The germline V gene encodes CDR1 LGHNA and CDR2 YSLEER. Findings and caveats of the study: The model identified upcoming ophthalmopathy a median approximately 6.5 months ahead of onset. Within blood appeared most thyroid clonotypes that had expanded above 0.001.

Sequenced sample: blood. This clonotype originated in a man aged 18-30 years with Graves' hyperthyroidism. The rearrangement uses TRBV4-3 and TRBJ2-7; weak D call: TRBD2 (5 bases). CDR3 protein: CASSQEARGPYEQYF. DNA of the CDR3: TGCGCCAGCAGCCAAGAAGCTCGGGGTCCCTACGAGCAGTACTTC.